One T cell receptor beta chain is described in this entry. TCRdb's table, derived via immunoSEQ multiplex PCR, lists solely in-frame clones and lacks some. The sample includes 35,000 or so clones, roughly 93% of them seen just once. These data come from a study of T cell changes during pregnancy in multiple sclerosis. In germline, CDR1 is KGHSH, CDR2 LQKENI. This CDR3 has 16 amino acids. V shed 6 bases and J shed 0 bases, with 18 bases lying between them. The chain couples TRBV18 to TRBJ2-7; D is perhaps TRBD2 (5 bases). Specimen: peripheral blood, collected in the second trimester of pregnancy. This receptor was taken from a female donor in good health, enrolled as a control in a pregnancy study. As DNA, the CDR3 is TGTGCCAGCTCTCCTAACCCAGCGGAAGGCTCCTACGAGCAGTACTTC. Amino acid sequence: CASSPNPAEGSYEQYF.